This TCR beta chain is drawn from a study of shared clonotypes between healthy human individuals. Study-level information: The study drew on a couple of women and a few men aged 18 to 49 as donors.

Study-level results: Between a handful of donors, naive CD4 clonotypes were shared at a level of about 5%. Relative to memory subsets, naive subsets generally showed larger estimated richness. The authors expected sequencing depth to affect clonotype sharing among donors.

Germline CDR1 is SNHLY and CDR2 is FYNNEI. The CDR3 extends over 15 amino acids. V was clipped by 3 bases and J by 4 bases; unmatched bases: 4. Produced via immunoSEQ multiplex PCR; TCRdb's table is partial and in-frame only. Altogether hundreds of thousands of clones are present, about three quarters being singletons, with the ten largest covering around 2%. Regarding this clone: Its cognate antigen is unknown.

The sample comprised memory CD4+ T cells sorted from blood. Sample subset: CD45RA-negative fraction. This TCR was recovered from a woman younger than 45 in good health. The chain joins TRBV2 to TRBJ2-3; the match to TRBD2 covers 10 bases. CDR3 bases: TGTGCCAGCAGTGATAAAGCGGGAGGGTCAGATACGCAGTATTTT. This sequence encodes CASSDKAGGSDTQYF.